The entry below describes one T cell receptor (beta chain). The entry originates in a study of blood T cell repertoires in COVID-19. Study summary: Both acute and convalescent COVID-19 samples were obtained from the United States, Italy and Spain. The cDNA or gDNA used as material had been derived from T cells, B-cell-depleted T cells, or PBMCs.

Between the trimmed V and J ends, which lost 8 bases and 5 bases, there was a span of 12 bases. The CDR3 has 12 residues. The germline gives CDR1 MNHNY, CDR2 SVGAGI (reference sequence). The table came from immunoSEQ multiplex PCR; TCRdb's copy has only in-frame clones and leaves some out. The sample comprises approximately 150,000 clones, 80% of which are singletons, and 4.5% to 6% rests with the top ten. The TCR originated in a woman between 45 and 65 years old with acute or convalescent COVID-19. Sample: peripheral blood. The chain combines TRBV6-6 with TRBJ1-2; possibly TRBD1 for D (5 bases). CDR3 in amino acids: CASARQLYGYTF. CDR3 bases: TGTGCCAGCGCTCGACAGTTGTATGGCTACACCTTC.